This is a list of T cell receptor beta chains from one sample in a study of T-cell reconstitution after alpha-beta-depleted transplantation in children. One entry per CDR3 protein, called by TCRdb with MiXCR from the PCR reads. The sample contains a few hundred thousand distinct CDR3 sequences, 9.5% to 15% of which appear only once. The sample consisted of PBMCs from the stem cell graft donor, taken from the stem cell graft. The source of these receptors is a human donor who donated a stem cell graft to a child with combined immunodeficiency. The CDR3 runs from the conserved cysteine through the conserved F or W. Fields, in order: CDR3 length, V gene, D gene, clone size, J gene, CDR3 DNA, CDR3 protein. A D gene is named only where the DNA matches it firmly. The listing skips clone size in some rows; elsewhere it reads once, few, many or a size class.

CDR3 length: 14
V gene: TRBV10-3
D gene: -
clone size: few
J gene: TRBJ2-6
CDR3 DNA: TGTGCCTCCCTGCAGGACTCTGGGGCCAACGTCCTGACTTTC
CDR3 protein: CASLQDSGANVLTF

CDR3 length: 12
V gene: TRBV7-2
D gene: -
clone size: many
J gene: TRBJ2-2
CDR3 DNA: TGTGCCAGCAGCTTTACACCCGGGGAGCTGTTTTTT
CDR3 protein: CASSFTPGELFF

CDR3 length: 14
V gene: TRBV5-1
D gene: -
clone size: -
J gene: TRBJ2-7
CDR3 DNA: TGCGCCAGCAGCTTGGTTGGAGGGCGGCACGAGCAGTACTTC
CDR3 protein: CASSLVGGRHEQYF

CDR3 length: 13
V gene: TRBV24-1
D gene: -
clone size: many
J gene: TRBJ2-7
CDR3 DNA: TGTGCCACCAGTGACTCCCACCTCTACGAGCAGTACTTC
CDR3 protein: CATSDSHLYEQYF

CDR3 length: 13
V gene: TRBV4-1
D gene: -
clone size: few
J gene: TRBJ2-7
CDR3 DNA: TGCGCCAGCAGCCAAGAAATTTCACTCGAGCAGTACTTC
CDR3 protein: CASSQEISLEQYF

CDR3 length: 13
V gene: TRBV4-3
D gene: TRBD1
clone size: few
J gene: TRBJ2-7
CDR3 DNA: TGCGCCAGCAGCGCCCGACAGGGCTACGAGCAGTACTTC
CDR3 protein: CASSARQGYEQYF

CDR3 length: 13
V gene: TRBV5-4
D gene: -
clone size: -
J gene: TRBJ2-3
CDR3 DNA: TGTGCCAGCACCCGGGACCTCACAGATACGCAGTATTTT
CDR3 protein: CASTRDLTDTQYF

CDR3 length: 15
V gene: TRBV9
D gene: -
clone size: -
J gene: TRBJ2-7
CDR3 DNA: TGTGCCAGCGGGGCTGGGGCCTCTTTAAATAACGAGCAGTACTTC
CDR3 protein: CASGAGASLNNEQYF

CDR3 length: 15
V gene: TRBV4-2
D gene: -
clone size: few
J gene: TRBJ1-6
CDR3 DNA: TGTGCCAGCAGCCGCTCCGGGGGAATAAGTTCACCCCTCCACTTT
CDR3 protein: CASSRSGGISSPLHF

CDR3 length: 13
V gene: TRBV29-1
D gene: -
clone size: -
J gene: TRBJ2-5
CDR3 DNA: TGCAGCGTTGCTGGGGGGCTTCGGGAGACCCAGTACTTC
CDR3 protein: CSVAGGLRETQYF

CDR3 length: 16
V gene: TRBV7-8
D gene: TRBD2
clone size: many
J gene: TRBJ2-3
CDR3 DNA: TGTGCCAGCTTAAGGGTAGCGAAACCAACCGGGAGGACGCAGTATTTT
CDR3 protein: CASLRVAKPTGRTQYF

CDR3 length: 14
V gene: TRBV28
D gene: -
clone size: -
J gene: TRBJ2-3
CDR3 DNA: TGTGCCAGCAGTTCCCGGGGCAGCACAGATACGCAGTATTTT
CDR3 protein: CASSSRGSTDTQYF

CDR3 length: 19
V gene: TRBV4-3
D gene: TRBD2
clone size: few
J gene: TRBJ2-1
CDR3 DNA: TGCGCCAGCAGCCAAGAGTCGGGGAGGTTAGCGGGAGTTTCAAATGAGCAGTTCTTC
CDR3 protein: CASSQESGRLAGVSNEQFF

CDR3 length: 18
V gene: TRBV6-2/TRBV6-3
D gene: TRBD2
clone size: few
J gene: TRBJ2-1
CDR3 DNA: TGTGCCAGCAGTTGGCCAGCGGGGGGGGACTTTAGGTACAGTGAGCAGTTCTTC
CDR3 protein: CASSWPAGGDFRYSEQFF

CDR3 length: 15
V gene: TRBV27
D gene: TRBD1
clone size: few
J gene: TRBJ2-7
CDR3 DNA: TGTGCCAGCAGTCGAGGGACAGGGCTACACTACGAGCAGTACTTC
CDR3 protein: CASSRGTGLHYEQYF

CDR3 length: 13
V gene: TRBV14
D gene: -
clone size: -
J gene: TRBJ2-3
CDR3 DNA: TGTGCCAGCAGAACGACTGGCACAGATACGCAGTATTTT
CDR3 protein: CASRTTGTDTQYF

CDR3 length: 14
V gene: TRBV7-3
D gene: -
clone size: many
J gene: TRBJ2-3
CDR3 DNA: TGTGCCAGCAGCTTAGGGAGCCTGGCAGATACGCAGTATTTT
CDR3 protein: CASSLGSLADTQYF